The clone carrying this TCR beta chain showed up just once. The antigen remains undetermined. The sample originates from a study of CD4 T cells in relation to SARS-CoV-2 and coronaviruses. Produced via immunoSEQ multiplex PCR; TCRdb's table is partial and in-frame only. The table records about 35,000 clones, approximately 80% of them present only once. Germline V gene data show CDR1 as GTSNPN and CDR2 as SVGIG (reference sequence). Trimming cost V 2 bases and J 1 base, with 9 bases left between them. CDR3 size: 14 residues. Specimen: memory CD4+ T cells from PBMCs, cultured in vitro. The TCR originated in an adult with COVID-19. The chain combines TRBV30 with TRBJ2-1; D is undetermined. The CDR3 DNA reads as TGTGCCTGGAGTATAGGGAATTCCTACAATGAGCAGTTCTTC. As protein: CAWSIGNSYNEQFF.